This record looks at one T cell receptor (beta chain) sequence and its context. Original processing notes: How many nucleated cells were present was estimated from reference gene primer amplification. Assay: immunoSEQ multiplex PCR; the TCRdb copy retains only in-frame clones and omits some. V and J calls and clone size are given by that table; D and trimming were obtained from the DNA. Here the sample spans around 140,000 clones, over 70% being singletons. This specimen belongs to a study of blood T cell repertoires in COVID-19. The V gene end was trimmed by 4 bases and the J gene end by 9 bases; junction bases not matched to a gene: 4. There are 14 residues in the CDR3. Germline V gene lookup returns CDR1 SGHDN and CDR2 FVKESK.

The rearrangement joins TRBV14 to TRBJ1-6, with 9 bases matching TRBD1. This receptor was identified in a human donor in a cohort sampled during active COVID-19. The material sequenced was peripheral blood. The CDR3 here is CASSLGQGGSPLHF. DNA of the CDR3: TGTGCCAGCAGCCTGGGACAGGGCGGTTCACCCCTCCACTTT.